These T cell receptor beta chains were read from a single sample in a study of vaccination and CD4 T cells after COVID-19. TCRdb analysed the PCR reads with MiXCR anew, one entry per CDR3 protein. Among under 30,000 distinct CDR3 sequences, roughly 38% were seen once, and the ten largest hold 3% to 4%. These receptors have no known antigen. This specimen was CD4+ T cells from blood, cultured in vitro, taken about 7 months after SARS-CoV-2 vaccination. These TCRs come from a human donor who had recovered from COVID-19. The CDR3 runs from the conserved cysteine through the conserved F or W. A D gene is named only where the DNA matches it firmly. Clone size is shown for a subset of rows, as once, few, many or a class of expanded clone.

d_call j_call v_call clone_size cdr3_aa cdr3_nt
TRBD1 TRBJ2-1 TRBV10-3 few CAISGGQGSSYNEQFF TGTGCCATCAGTGGGGGACAGGGGAGCTCCTACAATGAGCAGTTCTTC
TRBD1 TRBJ2-7 TRBV6-1 NA CASSRNRDRVANEQYF TGTGCCAGCAGTCGAAACCGGGACAGGGTAGCAAACGAGCAGTACTTC
NA TRBJ2-1 TRBV7-2 few CASSFSYNEQFF TGTGCCAGCAGCTTTTCTTACAATGAGCAGTTCTTC
NA TRBJ2-5 TRBV6-5 NA CASSYLAGQETQYF TGTGCCAGCAGTTATCTGGCGGGTCAGGAGACCCAGTACTTC
TRBD2 TRBJ2-3 TRBV11-2 NA CASSGTSGTDTQYF TGTGCCAGCAGCGGGACTAGCGGCACAGATACGCAGTATTTT
NA TRBJ2-2 TRBV18 NA CASSPRGANTGELFF TGTGCCAGCTCACCACGGGGCGCGAACACCGGGGAGCTGTTTTTT
NA TRBJ2-7 TRBV28 few CASRDPGPSEQYF TGTGCCAGCAGGGACCCGGGACCGTCCGAGCAGTACTTC
NA TRBJ2-5 TRBV20-1 NA CSAHRTYQETQYF TGCAGTGCTCATCGGACATATCAAGAGACCCAGTACTTC
NA TRBJ1-5 TRBV19 NA CASRDSLNQPQHF TGTGCCAGCCGAGACAGCCTTAATCAGCCCCAGCATTTT
NA TRBJ1-5 TRBV28 NA CASSPGGGSYSNQPQHF TGTGCCAGCAGCCCCGGGGGGGGTTCCTATAGCAATCAGCCCCAGCATTTT
NA TRBJ2-3 TRBV10-2 NA CASSESTSDTQYF TGCGCCAGCAGTGAGTCCACCTCAGATACGCAGTATTTT
NA TRBJ2-7 TRBV7-8 few CASNRHSASAFYEQYF TGTGCCAGCAACCGTCATTCGGCTAGCGCGTTTTACGAGCAGTACTTC
TRBD2 TRBJ2-3 TRBV7-2 NA CASSSGLAGYTDTQYF TGTGCCAGCAGCTCCGGACTAGCGGGGTACACAGATACGCAGTATTTT
TRBD1 TRBJ1-1 TRBV20-1 NA CSAIPGTGGASGTEAFF TGCAGTGCTATACCCGGGACAGGGGGCGCGTCGGGCACTGAAGCTTTCTTT
NA TRBJ1-6 TRBV20-1 few CSALTQYNSPLHF TGCAGTGCTCTGACTCAATATAATTCACCCCTCCACTTT
TRBD2 TRBJ2-1 TRBV5-4 NA CASSLALAFYNEQFF TGTGCCAGCAGCTTGGCACTAGCGTTCTACAATGAGCAGTTCTTC
NA TRBJ1-5 TRBV10-3 few CAISADGTIGQPQHF TGTGCCATCAGTGCAGACGGAACGATTGGGCAGCCCCAGCATTTT
TRBD1 TRBJ2-3 TRBV6-1 NA CASSQTGYLYF TGTGCCAGCAGTCAGACAGGGTATCTGTATTTT
NA TRBJ2-3 TRBV27 few CASTSRGWGWADTQYF TGTGCCAGCACCTCACGGGGGTGGGGGTGGGCAGATACGCAGTATTTT
TRBD1 TRBJ2-5 TRBV12-3/TRBV12-4 NA CASSHGTGGRETQYF TGTGCCAGCAGTCATGGGACAGGGGGCCGGGAGACCCAGTACTTC
NA TRBJ2-1 TRBV20-1 NA CSASPFGREQFF TGCAGTGCTAGTCCGTTTGGTCGTGAGCAGTTCTTC
NA TRBJ2-3 TRBV7-2 NA CASSRLGPDTQYF TGTGCCAGCAGCCGACTAGGGCCCGATACGCAGTATTTT
TRBD2 TRBJ2-5 TRBV28 medium-sized CASSLSSGRGRQETQYF TGTGCCAGCAGTTTGTCTAGCGGGAGAGGCCGGCAAGAGACCCAGTACTTC
TRBD1 TRBJ1-3 TRBV19 few CATGTVGNTIYF TGTGCCACCGGGACAGTTGGAAACACCATATATTTT
NA TRBJ2-3 TRBV20-1 NA CSGIAASTDTQYF TGCAGTGGGATAGCGGCTAGCACAGATACGCAGTATTTT
TRBD1 TRBJ2-1 TRBV20-1 few CSARDTGGENNEQFF TGCAGTGCTAGAGATACAGGGGGCGAAAACAATGAGCAGTTCTTC
NA TRBJ2-7 TRBV20-1 NA CSARSFQGNYEQYF TGCAGTGCTAGATCTTTCCAGGGCAACTACGAGCAGTACTTC
NA TRBJ1-5 TRBV12-3/TRBV12-4 once CASSSDAQISNQPQHF TGTGCCAGCAGTTCAGACGCACAGATTAGCAATCAGCCCCAGCATTTT
NA TRBJ2-7 TRBV7-9 once CASSFPPYF TGTGCCAGCAGCTTCCCCCCGTACTTC
NA TRBJ1-1 TRBV20-1 medium-sized CSARLNTEAFF TGCAGTGCTCGGCTGAACACTGAAGCTTTCTTT
NA TRBJ2-2 TRBV7-3 NA CASRFRSNTGELFF TGTGCCAGCAGGTTTAGGTCGAACACCGGGGAGCTGTTTTTT
NA TRBJ1-2 TRBV21-1 few CASSKVGGQNGYTF TGTGCCAGCAGCAAAGTAGGGGGGCAGAACGGCTACACCTTC
TRBD2 TRBJ2-7 TRBV11-1 few CASSLVMAGAREQYF TGTGCCAGCAGCTTAGTAATGGCGGGAGCACGGGAGCAGTACTTC
NA TRBJ2-7 TRBV5-4 NA CASSSGTFSYEQYF TGTGCCAGCAGCTCCGGGACATTCTCCTACGAGCAGTACTTC
TRBD2 TRBJ2-5 TRBV6-1 NA CASSDGLAVQETQYF TGTGCCAGCAGCGACGGACTAGCGGTCCAAGAGACCCAGTACTTC
TRBD1 TRBJ2-5 TRBV7-3 medium-sized CASSQGAWETQYF TGTGCCAGCAGTCAGGGGGCATGGGAGACCCAGTACTTC
NA TRBJ2-1 TRBV7-9 NA CASSFSRSNEGNEQFF TGTGCCAGCAGCTTTTCGCGCTCCAACGAGGGCAATGAGCAGTTCTTC
TRBD2 TRBJ2-7 TRBV5-1 NA CASRDLLAKPYEQYF TGCGCCAGCAGGGACTTACTAGCGAAACCCTACGAGCAGTACTTC
NA TRBJ1-1 TRBV2 few CASSGFGMNTEAFF TGTGCCAGCAGTGGTTTCGGAATGAACACTGAAGCTTTCTTT
NA TRBJ1-1 TRBV20-1 few CSARTANTEAFF TGCAGTGCTAGAACAGCTAACACTGAAGCTTTCTTT
TRBD2 TRBJ2-7 TRBV20-1 few CSARAGTISFYEQYF TGCAGTGCTAGGGCAGGGACTATTAGTTTCTACGAGCAGTACTTC
TRBD2 TRBJ2-2 TRBV7-2 NA CASSYGLATGELFF TGTGCCAGCAGCTACGGACTAGCGACCGGGGAGCTGTTTTTT
TRBD1 TRBJ2-7 TRBV4-3 NA CASSQGQGAREQYF TGCGCCAGCAGCCAGGGACAGGGGGCGAGGGAGCAGTACTTC
NA TRBJ1-2 TRBV27 NA CASSLSGQGYGYTF TGTGCCAGCAGTTTATCTGGGCAGGGCTATGGCTACACCTTC
TRBD1 TRBJ2-1 TRBV7-8 NA CASSPRATGGNSYNEQFF TGTGCCAGCAGCCCAAGGGCGACAGGGGGAAACTCCTACAATGAGCAGTTCTTC
NA TRBJ2-5 TRBV24-1 few CATSPRGPSYETQYF TGTGCCACCAGTCCACGGGGACCATCCTACGAGACCCAGTACTTC
NA TRBJ1-1 TRBV12-3/TRBV12-4 few CASSIRVSEAFF TGTGCCAGCAGCATCAGGGTGTCTGAAGCTTTCTTT
NA TRBJ1-1 TRBV7-6 NA CASSPRTADDTEAFF TGTGCCAGCAGCCCCAGGACAGCTGATGACACTGAAGCTTTCTTT
NA TRBJ1-5 TRBV6-2/TRBV6-3 medium-sized CASRTSGQPQHF TGTGCCAGCAGAACCTCGGGTCAGCCCCAGCATTTT
NA TRBJ1-1 TRBV27 few CASRTGNTEAFF TGTGCCAGCAGGACAGGGAACACTGAAGCTTTCTTT